This T cell receptor beta chain was captured in a study of T cell changes during pregnancy in multiple sclerosis (dated by TCRdb to about 2019). Some background on the complete study: The study looked at changes in the T cell repertoire across pregnancy in women with multiple sclerosis.

Library creation used the immunoSEQ multiplex PCR assay. TCRdb provides this immuneACCESS table in a form limited to in-frame rearrangements. Some clones are lacking; in checked studies, under half of them reflect an unresolved V gene, and why the rest are absent is not known. The sample includes roughly 40,000 clones, with about 85% observed a single time. The ten most abundant clones make up approximately 1% of the sample. Turning to this clone: This clone's antigen is unknown. The input lacks base qualities; no much larger clone sits a single base away.

Taken from cysteine to phenylalanine, the CDR3 has 16 residues. CDR3 DNA only is kept here, 48 bases in frame from base 1. The specimen comprised CD4+ T cells from peripheral blood mononuclear cells, sampled after pregnancy. The source is a female donor with multiple sclerosis, enrolled in a pregnancy study. Recombination joined TRBV21-1 with TRBJ2-5; whether TRBD2, the table's D call, matches the DNA was not checked. TRBV21-1 is marked as a pseudogene. The nucleotide sequence is given as TGTGCCAGCAGGTCACATCTAGCTACACTTTCTGAGACCCAGTACTTC. Its protein is CASRSHLATLSETQYF.